The 23 T cell receptor beta chains listed next were all sequenced from one sample in a study of T-cell memory formation after mild COVID-19. In TCRdb, the 5' RACE reads were re-called with MiXCR into one record per CDR3 protein. This sample has roughly 190,000 distinct CDR3 sequences, with 25% to 35% found just once. The sequenced material came from PBMCs or a T cell subset sorted from them (not recorded which). These receptor sequences come from an adult woman who had mild COVID-19 (a few samples of this study predate the infection). Cell type and time point are not known.

This chain links TRBV6-6 with TRBJ1-2, with TRBD1 matching 9 bases. The length of the CDR3 is 14 residues. In germline, CDR1 is MNHNY, CDR2 SVGAGI (reference sequence). With V trimmed by 6 bases and J by 7 bases, 9 bases remained unmatched. The chain's CDR3 is CASSGTGGEGGYTF. The CDR3 DNA reads TGTGCCAGCAGCGGAACAGGGGGCGAGGGTGGCTACACCTTC.

The chain joins TRBV5-4 to TRBJ1-5; D is unclear. Germline loops: CDR1 SGHNT, CDR2 YYREEE (reference sequence). Trimming took 0 bases from V and 5 from J, leaving 6 bases between them. The CDR3 is made up of 13 amino acids. The DNA of the CDR3 is TGTGCCAGCAGCTTGGGTAGGGATCAGCCCCAGCATTTT. It specifies CASSLGRDQPQHF.

The sample holds one count of this clonotype. Here the CDR3 reads CASSQDLGFTAGGRLDEQYF. The DNA for the CDR3 is TGCGCCAGCAGCCAAGACCTCGGTTTCACGGCGGGAGGGCGCTTAGACGAGCAGTACTTC. The chain carries TRBV4-3 and TRBJ2-7; TRBD2 matches at 9 bases. The length of the CDR3 is 20 residues. Germline CDR1 reads LGHNA; CDR2 reads YSLEER. V was pared by 0 bases and J by 5 bases, with 20 bases of the junction left unmatched.

This clonotype came up a few times. V and J are TRBV6-2 or TRBV6-3 and TRBJ1-1, with TRBD1 matching over 7 bases. This CDR3 region has 13 residues. V trimming: 10 bases; J trimming: 4 bases; junction bases outside the gene matches: 9. Germline CDR1 reads MNHEY; CDR2 reads SVGEGT. The CDR3 bases are TGTGCCACCCTCAGGGGGTTTTCCACTGAAGCTTTCTTT. This codes for CATLRGFSTEAFF.

This chain links TRBV15 with TRBJ2-2, with D hard to call. The V end lost 4 bases, the J end lost 13 bases, and 13 bases lay between the germline ends. Germline V gene lookup returns CDR1 LNHNV and CDR2 YYDKDF (reference sequence). This CDR3 contains 12 residues. The CDR3 bases are TGTGCCACCAGCAAAGGCGTCTTTGGGCTGTTTTTT. Amino acids: CATSKGVFGLFF.

This sequence joins TRBV15 and TRBJ2-7, with 10 bases matching TRBD2. This CDR3 spans 15 amino acids. The V and J ends lost 5 bases and 7 bases, in that order; junction bases with no gene match: 11. Germline loops: CDR1 LNHNV, CDR2 YYDKDF (reference sequence). In nucleotides, the CDR3 is TGTGCCACCAGCCCCTTCGAGCGGGAGGGTAGTGAGCAGTACTTC. This gives the protein CATSPFEREGSEQYF.

This clonotype has only a few counts. The chain links TRBV6-2 or TRBV6-3 to TRBJ2-5; no clear D. CDR3 length: 12 amino acids. Looked up from germline, CDR1 is MNHEY and CDR2 is SVGEGT. Trimming removed 5 bases at V and 4 bases at J, with 8 bases between. The CDR3 DNA sequence: TGTGCCAGCAGTCCCAGTCGAGAGACCCAGTACTTC. Translating it yields CASSPSRETQYF.

The CDR3 protein is CASSPRTSGRGRETQYF. As DNA, the CDR3 is TGTGCCAGCAGCCCCAGGACTAGCGGGAGAGGTCGAGAGACCCAGTACTTC. The chain employs TRBV7-9 and TRBJ2-5; 13 bases line up with TRBD2. The CDR3 sequence is 17 residues long. The germline V gene has CDR1 SEHNR and CDR2 FQNEAQ (reference sequence). V lost 5 bases and J lost 4; bases outside the gene matches: 10.

There are a few counts of this clonotype. The chain uses TRBV25-1 and TRBJ2-7; D might be TRBD2 (6 bases). V was shortened by 5 bases and J by 5 bases, with 13 bases between the two germline ends. This CDR3 contains 13 residues. The germline V gene has CDR1 MGHDK and CDR2 SYGVNS. CDR3: CASSNRESDEQYF. CDR3 sequence (DNA): TGTGCCAGCAGTAACCGGGAGAGCGACGAGCAGTACTTC.

The V gene is TRBV6-1, the J gene TRBJ2-6; D is undetermined. The germline V and J ends were trimmed by 1 base and 0 bases, with 13 bases remaining between them. From germline, CDR1 is MNHNS and CDR2 SASEGT. This CDR3 spans 18 amino acids. DNA for the CDR3: TGTGCCAGCAGTGAAGATGGGCTGGCCCTCTCTGGGGCCAACGTCCTGACTTTC. It translates to CASSEDGLALSGANVLTF.

The J gene is TRBJ1-1, the V gene TRBV29-1, with 10 bases lining up with TRBD1. Looked up from germline, CDR1 is SQVTM and CDR2 is ANQGSEA. CDR3 length equals 14 residues. V shed 8 bases and J 6 bases; nucleotides not matched to a gene: 12. Here the CDR3 DNA reads TGCAGCCCGCAAGCCGGGACAGGGGAGCCTGAAGCTTTCTTT. The encoded protein is CSPQAGTGEPEAFF.

CDR3: CASSYSGLADYEQYF. As DNA, the CDR3 is TGCGCCAGCAGCTATTCGGGGCTAGCGGACTACGAGCAGTACTTC. This rearrangement joins TRBV4-1 to TRBJ2-7, with 7 bases aligning to TRBD2. V trimming: 5 bases; J trimming: 3 bases; junction bases outside the gene matches: 10. The CDR3 runs to 15 residues. Germline loops: CDR1 MGHRA, CDR2 YSYEKL.

The chain joins TRBV6-2 or TRBV6-3 to TRBJ2-7; D is unclear. This CDR3 region has 13 residues. In germline, CDR1 is MNHEY, CDR2 SVGEGT. V was trimmed by 5 bases and J by 5 bases, leaving 13 bases between them. Here the CDR3 DNA reads TGTGCCAGCAGTAACCTTGGGTACCACGAGCAGTACTTC. Amino acid sequence: CASSNLGYHEQYF.

The V and J genes are TRBV7-3 and TRBJ1-4, with 7 bases matching TRBD1. Germline CDR1 reads SGHTA; CDR2 reads FQGTGA. V lost 5 bases and J lost 8; bases outside the gene matches: 5. CDR3 length: 13 amino acids. The CDR3 sequence: CASSRQGGEKLFF. CDR3 in DNA: TGTGCCAGCAGCCGCCAGGGGGGAGAAAAACTGTTTTTT.

This clonotype has a handful of counts. The chain links TRBV5-1 to TRBJ1-1, with no clear D. CDR1 is SGHRS, CDR2 YFSETQ, per germline. With 3 bases removed from V and 0 bases from J, the gap between germline ends came to 9 bases. The CDR3 sequence is 14 residues long. In DNA form, the CDR3 reads TGCGCCAGCAGCTCGGACGGATTGAACACTGAAGCTTTCTTT. Its translation: CASSSDGLNTEAFF.

This clonotype was recorded a few times. The gene calls are TRBV20-1 and TRBJ2-7; D is ambiguous. This CDR3 has 11 residues. V was clipped by 5 bases and J by 5 bases, with 10 bases between them. Germline V CDR1 and CDR2: DFQATT, SNEGSKA (reference sequence). CDR3 sequence reads: CSAGIRHEQYF. The CDR3 nucleotides are TGCAGTGCTGGGATCCGGCACGAGCAGTACTTC.

This clonotype was seen more than once but under ten times. The chain recombines TRBV6-5 with TRBJ1-1; D gene uncertain. CDR1 and CDR2 from the germline V gene are MNHEY and SVGAGI. This CDR3 comprises 13 residues. V gave up 0 bases and J gave up 4 bases, with 6 bases separating them. The DNA for the CDR3 is TGTGCCAGCAGTTACTCAGGCCGCACTGAAGCTTTCTTT. Residues: CASSYSGRTEAFF.

The V gene is TRBV12-3 or TRBV12-4, the J gene TRBJ2-5; D gene ambiguous. CDR3 length: 13 amino acids. With 5 bases removed from V and 5 bases from J, the gap between germline ends came to 12 bases. CDR3: CASSQRSMETQYF. In nucleotides, the CDR3 is TGTGCCAGCAGTCAACGGTCGATGGAGACCCAGTACTTC.

Many counts were recorded for this clonotype. V is TRBV4-3 and J is TRBJ2-5; tentatively, D is TRBD2 (6 bases). This CDR3 has 15 amino acids. The germline V gene encodes CDR1 LGHNA and CDR2 YSLEER. The V end was cut by 0 bases, the J end by 4 bases, with 12 bases between. The CDR3 sequence is CASSQDRRAGETQYF. CDR3 bases: TGCGCCAGCAGCCAAGATCGGAGGGCGGGAGAGACCCAGTACTTC.

This clonotype was counted a few times. This chain connects TRBV9 to TRBJ2-5; TRBD1 might be the D (5 bases). The CDR3 runs to 12 residues. V shed 7 bases and J shed 2 bases, with 9 bases lying between them. Germline V gene sequence: CDR1 SGDLS, CDR2 YYNGEE. The CDR3 nucleotides are TGTGCCAGCGGGCCAGGGCAAGAGACCCAGTACTTC. This translates into CASGPGQETQYF.

The rearrangement joins TRBV3-1 to TRBJ1-4, with a possible D match to TRBD1 (5 bases). This CDR3 has 16 residues. Per germline, CDR1 LGHDT and CDR2 YNNKEL (reference sequence). Trimming removed 0 bases from V and 8 bases from J, with 16 bases in between. CDR3 amino acids: CASSQDVAGLGEKLFF. In DNA, the CDR3 is TGTGCCAGCAGCCAAGATGTGGCAGGGCTTGGCGAAAAACTGTTTTTT.

The rearrangement uses TRBV18 and TRBJ1-4; TRBD1 might be the D (5 bases). Germline V gene lookup returns CDR1 KGHSH and CDR2 LQKENI. The CDR3 length is 16 residues. Trimming pared 6 bases from V and 4 bases from J, leaving 18 bases between. The CDR3 bases are TGTGCCAGCTCGCAAGGGGATCCGTATATTAATGAAAAACTGTTTTTT. Amino acid sequence: CASSQGDPYINEKLFF.

The rearrangement joins TRBV12-3 or TRBV12-4 to TRBJ2-1, with D tentatively TRBD2 (6 bases). The CDR3 contains 13 residues. V lost 5 bases, J lost 9 bases, and 14 bases lay in between. DNA for the CDR3: TGTGCCAGCAGTGCCGGGGGAGTCCCTGAGCAGTTCTTC. Its translation is CASSAGGVPEQFF.